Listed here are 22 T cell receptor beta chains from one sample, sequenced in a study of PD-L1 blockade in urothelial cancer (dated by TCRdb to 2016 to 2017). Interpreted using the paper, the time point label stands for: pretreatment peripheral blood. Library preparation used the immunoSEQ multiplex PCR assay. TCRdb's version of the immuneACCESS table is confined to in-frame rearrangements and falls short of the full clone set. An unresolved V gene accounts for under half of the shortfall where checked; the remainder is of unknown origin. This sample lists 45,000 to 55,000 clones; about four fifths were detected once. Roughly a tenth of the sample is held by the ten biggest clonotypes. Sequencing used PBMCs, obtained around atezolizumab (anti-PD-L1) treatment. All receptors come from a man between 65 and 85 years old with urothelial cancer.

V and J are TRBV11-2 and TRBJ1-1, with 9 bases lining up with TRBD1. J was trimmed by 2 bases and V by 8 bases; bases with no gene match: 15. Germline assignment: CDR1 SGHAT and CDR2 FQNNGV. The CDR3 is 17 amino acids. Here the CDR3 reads CASGTRDRAKKNTEAFF. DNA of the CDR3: TGTGCCAGCGGTACTCGGGACAGGGCGAAAAAAAACACTGAAGCTTTCTTT.

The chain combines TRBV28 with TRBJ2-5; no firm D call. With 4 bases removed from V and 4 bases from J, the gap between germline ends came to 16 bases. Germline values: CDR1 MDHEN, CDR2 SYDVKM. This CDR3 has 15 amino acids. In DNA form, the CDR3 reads TGTGCCAGCAGTTCCCCCTACGGAGAATTAGAGACCCAGTACTTC. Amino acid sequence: CASSSPYGELETQYF.

The CDR3 here is CASSLMGGRKAEQYF. The CDR3 DNA reads TGTGCCAGCAGCTTAATGGGCGGGAGAAAAGCCGAGCAGTACTTC. V usage is TRBV5-6 and J usage is TRBJ2-7, with 7 bases aligning to TRBD2. The CDR3 contains 15 residues. Germline lookup yields CDR1 SGHDT and CDR2 YYEEEE. V shed 2 bases, J shed 6 bases, and the junction held 11 bases outside the gene matches.

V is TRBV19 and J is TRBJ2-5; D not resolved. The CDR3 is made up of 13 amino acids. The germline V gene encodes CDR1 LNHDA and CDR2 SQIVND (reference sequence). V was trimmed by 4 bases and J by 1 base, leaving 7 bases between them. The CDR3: CASSKNFQETQYF. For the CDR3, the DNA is TGTGCCAGTAGTAAAAACTTCCAAGAGACCCAGTACTTC.

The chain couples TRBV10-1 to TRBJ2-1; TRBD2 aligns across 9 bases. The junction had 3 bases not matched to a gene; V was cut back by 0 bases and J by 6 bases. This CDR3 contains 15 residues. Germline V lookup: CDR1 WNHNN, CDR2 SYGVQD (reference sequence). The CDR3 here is CASSESGLASNEQFF. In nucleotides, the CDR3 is TGCGCCAGCAGTGAGTCGGGACTAGCTTCCAATGAGCAGTTCTTC.

CDR3 in DNA: TGTGCCAGTAGTATTCACAGGTCCCAAGAGACCCAGTACTTC. This encodes CASSIHRSQETQYF. The rearrangement uses TRBV19 and TRBJ2-5; weak D call: TRBD1 (5 bases). CDR3 length: 14 amino acids. V gave up 3 bases and J gave up 1 base, with 9 bases separating them. Germline V gene sequence: CDR1 LNHDA, CDR2 SQIVND (reference sequence).

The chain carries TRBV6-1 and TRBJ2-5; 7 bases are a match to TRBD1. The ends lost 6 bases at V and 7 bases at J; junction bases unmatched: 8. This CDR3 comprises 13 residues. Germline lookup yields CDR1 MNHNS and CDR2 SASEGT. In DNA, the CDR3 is TGTGCCAGCAGCTCACAGGGGTGGGTGACCCAGTACTTC. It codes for CASSSQGWVTQYF.

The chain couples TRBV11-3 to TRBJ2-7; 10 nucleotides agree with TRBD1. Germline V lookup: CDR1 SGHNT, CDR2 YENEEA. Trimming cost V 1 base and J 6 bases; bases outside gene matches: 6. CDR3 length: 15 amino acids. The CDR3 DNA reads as TGTGCCAGCAGCTTAGTAGGGACAGGGGAGAGCGAGCAGTACTTC. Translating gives CASSLVGTGESEQYF.

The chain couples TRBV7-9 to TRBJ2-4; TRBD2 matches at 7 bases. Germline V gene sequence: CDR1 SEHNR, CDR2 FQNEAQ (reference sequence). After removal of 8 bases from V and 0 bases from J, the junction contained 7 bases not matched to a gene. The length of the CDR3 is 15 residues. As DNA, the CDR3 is TGTGCCAGCGGCTCTAGCGGACTAGCCAAAAACATTCAGTACTTC. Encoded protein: CASGSSGLAKNIQYF.

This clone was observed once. The CDR3 region has the DNA TGTGCCAGCAGCCAAGAAGCCCACGGGATAGCGGGAGTGTCCGGGGAGCTGTTTTTT. Translation gives CASSQEAHGIAGVSGELFF. The chain combines TRBV4-2 with TRBJ2-2, with 9 bases lining up with TRBD2. Per germline, CDR1 LGHNA and CDR2 YNFKEQ. The CDR3 contains 19 residues. Trimming cost V 0 bases and J 6 bases; bases outside gene matches: 14.

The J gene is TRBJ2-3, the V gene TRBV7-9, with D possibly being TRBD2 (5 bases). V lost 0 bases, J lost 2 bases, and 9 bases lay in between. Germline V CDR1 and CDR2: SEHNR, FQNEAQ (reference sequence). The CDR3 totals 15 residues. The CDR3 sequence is CASSLAADDTDTQYF. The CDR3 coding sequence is TGTGCCAGCAGCTTAGCAGCGGATGACACAGATACGCAGTATTTT.

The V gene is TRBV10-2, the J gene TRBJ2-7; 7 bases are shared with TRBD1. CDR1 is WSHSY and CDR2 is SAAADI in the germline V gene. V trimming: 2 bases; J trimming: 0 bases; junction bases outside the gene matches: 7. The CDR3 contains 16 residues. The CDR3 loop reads CASSEPPGQSSYEQYF. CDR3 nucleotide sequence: TGCGCCAGCAGTGAGCCCCCGGGACAGAGCTCCTACGAGCAGTACTTC.

CDR3 DNA sequence: TGCGCCAGCAGCTTGGATCATCTAGCGGGGCAGTACTTC. Protein sequence: CASSLDHLAGQYF. This chain links TRBV5-1 with TRBJ2-7; TRBD2 matches 8 bases. CDR3 size: 13 residues. Germline CDR1 is SGHRS and CDR2 is YFSETQ. The junction had 5 bases not matched to a gene; V was cut back by 0 bases and J by 9 bases. Drawing the rest from reference TRBV5-1 and TRBJ2-7, the complete variable domain is KAGVTQTPRYLIKTRGQQVTLSCSPISGHRSVSWYQQTPGQGLQFLFEYFSETQRNKGNFPGRFSGRQFSNSRSEMNVSTLELGDSALYLCASSLDHLAGQYFGPGTRLTVT.

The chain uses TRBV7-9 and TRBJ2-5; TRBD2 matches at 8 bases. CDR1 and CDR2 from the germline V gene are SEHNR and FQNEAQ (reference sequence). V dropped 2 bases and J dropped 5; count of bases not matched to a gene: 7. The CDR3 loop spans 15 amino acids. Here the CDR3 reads CASSLTGTRGETQYF. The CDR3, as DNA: TGTGCCAGCAGCTTAACTGGGACTAGAGGGGAGACCCAGTACTTC.

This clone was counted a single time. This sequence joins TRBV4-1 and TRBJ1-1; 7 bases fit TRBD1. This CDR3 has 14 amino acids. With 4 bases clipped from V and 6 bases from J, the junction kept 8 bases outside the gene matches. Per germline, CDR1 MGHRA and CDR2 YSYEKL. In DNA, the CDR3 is TGCGCCAGCAGCCCCACGACAGGGTTTCCTGAAGCTTTCTTT. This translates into CASSPTTGFPEAFF.

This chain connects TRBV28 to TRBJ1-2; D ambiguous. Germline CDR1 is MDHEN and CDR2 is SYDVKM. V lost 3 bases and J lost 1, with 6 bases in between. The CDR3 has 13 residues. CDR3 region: CASSLISNYGYTF. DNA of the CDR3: TGTGCCAGCAGTTTGATCAGTAACTATGGCTACACCTTC.

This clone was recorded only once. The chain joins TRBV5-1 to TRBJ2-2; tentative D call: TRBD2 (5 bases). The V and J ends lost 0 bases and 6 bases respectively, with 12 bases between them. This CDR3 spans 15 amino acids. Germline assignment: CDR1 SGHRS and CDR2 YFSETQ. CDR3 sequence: CASSLASTSSGELFF. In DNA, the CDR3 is TGCGCCAGCAGCTTGGCTAGCACGTCGTCCGGGGAGCTGTTTTTT.

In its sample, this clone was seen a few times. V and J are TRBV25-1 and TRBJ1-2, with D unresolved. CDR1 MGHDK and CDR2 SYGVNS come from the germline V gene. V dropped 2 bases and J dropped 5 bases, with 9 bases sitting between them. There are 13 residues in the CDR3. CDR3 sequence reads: CASSERELYGYTF. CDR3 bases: TGTGCCAGCAGTGAACGGGAATTGTATGGCTACACCTTC.

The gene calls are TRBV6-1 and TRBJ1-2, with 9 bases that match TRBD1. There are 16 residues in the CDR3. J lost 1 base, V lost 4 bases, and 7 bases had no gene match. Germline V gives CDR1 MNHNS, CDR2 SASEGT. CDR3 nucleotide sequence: TGTGCCAGCAGTGCGGGACAGGGTTACGGTAACTATGGCTACACCTTC. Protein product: CASSAGQGYGNYGYTF.

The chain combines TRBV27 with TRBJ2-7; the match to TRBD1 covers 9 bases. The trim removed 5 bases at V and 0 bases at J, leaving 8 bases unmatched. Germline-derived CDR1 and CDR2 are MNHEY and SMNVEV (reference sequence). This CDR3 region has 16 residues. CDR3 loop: CASSPTGGETSYEQYF. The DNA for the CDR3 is TGTGCCAGCAGTCCCACAGGGGGCGAAACCTCCTACGAGCAGTACTTC.

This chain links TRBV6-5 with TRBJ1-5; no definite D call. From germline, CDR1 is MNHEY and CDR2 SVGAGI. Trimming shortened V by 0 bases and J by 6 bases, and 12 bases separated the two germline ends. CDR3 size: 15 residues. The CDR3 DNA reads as TGTGCCAGCAGTTACTCGCCGGAGCAAAGTCAGCCCCAGCATTTT. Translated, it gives CASSYSPEQSQPQHF.

CDR3 bases: TGTGCCAGTAGTTCTCAAATTATACAGGGGGATACGCAGTATTTT. It translates to CASSSQIIQGDTQYF. The chain links TRBV19 to TRBJ2-3; 7 bases agree with TRBD1. Trimming took 5 bases from V and 6 from J; bases not matched to a gene: 11. This CDR3 has 15 residues. Germline V lookup: CDR1 LNHDA, CDR2 SQIVND (reference sequence).